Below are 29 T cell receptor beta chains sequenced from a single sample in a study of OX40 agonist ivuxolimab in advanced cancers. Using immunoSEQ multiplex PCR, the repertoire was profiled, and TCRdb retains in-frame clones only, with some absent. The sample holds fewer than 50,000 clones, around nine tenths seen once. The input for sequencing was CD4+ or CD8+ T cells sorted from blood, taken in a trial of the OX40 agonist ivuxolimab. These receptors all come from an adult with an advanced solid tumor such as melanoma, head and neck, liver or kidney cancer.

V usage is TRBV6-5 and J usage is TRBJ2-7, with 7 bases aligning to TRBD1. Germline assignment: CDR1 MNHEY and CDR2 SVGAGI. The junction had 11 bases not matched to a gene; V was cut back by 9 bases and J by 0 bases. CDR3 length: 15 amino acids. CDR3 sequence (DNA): TGTGCCAGTATTGCAAGGGGGCCTGCCTCCTACGAGCAGTACTTC. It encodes CASIARGPASYEQYF.

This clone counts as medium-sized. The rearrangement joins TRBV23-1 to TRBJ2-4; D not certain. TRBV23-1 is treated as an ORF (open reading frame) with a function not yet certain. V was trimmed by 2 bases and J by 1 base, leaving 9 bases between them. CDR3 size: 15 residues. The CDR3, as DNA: TGCGCCAGCAGTCAACACCCACAGGCCAAAAACATTCAGTACTTC. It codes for CASSQHPQAKNIQYF.

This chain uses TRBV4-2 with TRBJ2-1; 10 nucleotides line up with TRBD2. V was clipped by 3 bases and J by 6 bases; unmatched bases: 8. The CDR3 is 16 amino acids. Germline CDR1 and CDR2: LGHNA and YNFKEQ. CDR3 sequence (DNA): TGTGCCAGCAGCCAGGAAAGACTAGCGGGCCTCAATGAGCAGTTCTTC. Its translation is CASSQERLAGLNEQFF.

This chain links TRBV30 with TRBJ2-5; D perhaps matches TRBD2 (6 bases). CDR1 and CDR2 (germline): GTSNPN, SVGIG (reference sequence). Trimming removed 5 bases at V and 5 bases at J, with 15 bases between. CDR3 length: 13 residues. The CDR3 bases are TGTGCCTGGGGAGGGCCTATTGGGGAGACCCAGTACTTC. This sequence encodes CAWGGPIGETQYF.

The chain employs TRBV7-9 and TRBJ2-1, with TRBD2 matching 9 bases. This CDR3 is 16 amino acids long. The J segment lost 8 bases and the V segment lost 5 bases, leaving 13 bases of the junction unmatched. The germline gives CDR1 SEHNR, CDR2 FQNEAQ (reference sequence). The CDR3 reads CASSLRSGLAGDEQFF. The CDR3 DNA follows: TGTGCCAGCAGCCTAAGATCGGGACTAGCAGGCGATGAGCAGTTCTTC. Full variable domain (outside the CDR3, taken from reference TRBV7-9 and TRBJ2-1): DTGVSQNPRHKITKRGQNVTFRCDPISEHNRLYWYRQTLGQGPEFLTYFQNEAQLEKSRLLSDRFSAERPKGSFSTLEIQRTEQGDSAMYLCASSLRSGLAGDEQFFGPGTRLTVL.

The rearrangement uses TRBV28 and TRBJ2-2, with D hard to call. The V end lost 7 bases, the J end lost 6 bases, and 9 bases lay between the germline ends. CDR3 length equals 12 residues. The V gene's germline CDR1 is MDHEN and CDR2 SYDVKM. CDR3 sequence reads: CASITGPGELFF. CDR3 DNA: TGTGCCAGCATCACCGGACCCGGGGAGCTGTTTTTT.

Here the CDR3 reads CASSLWSRGPDTQYF. The CDR3 region has the DNA TGTGCCAGCAGTTTATGGTCCAGGGGACCAGATACGCAGTATTTT. This rearrangement joins TRBV27 to TRBJ2-3; D may be TRBD1 (6 bases). Trimming cost V 1 base and J 4 bases, with 12 bases left between them. From germline, CDR1 is MNHEY and CDR2 SMNVEV (reference sequence). The CDR3 runs to 15 residues.

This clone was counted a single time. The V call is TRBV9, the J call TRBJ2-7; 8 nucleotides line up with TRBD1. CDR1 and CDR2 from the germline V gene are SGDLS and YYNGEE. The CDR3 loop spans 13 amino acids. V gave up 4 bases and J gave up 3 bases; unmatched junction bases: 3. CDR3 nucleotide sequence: TGTGCCAGCAGCTTAGGGACAGGCTACGAGCAGTACTTC. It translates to CASSLGTGYEQYF.

DNA for the CDR3: TGCGCCAGCAGCTTGGAGCCAGGGCCTAATGAAAAACTGTTTTTT. Protein: CASSLEPGPNEKLFF. The chain combines TRBV5-1 with TRBJ1-4; D is perhaps TRBD1 (5 bases). This CDR3 spans 15 amino acids. Germline V gene lookup returns CDR1 SGHRS and CDR2 YFSETQ. The ends were cut back, 0 bases at V and 3 bases at J, with 9 bases in the middle.

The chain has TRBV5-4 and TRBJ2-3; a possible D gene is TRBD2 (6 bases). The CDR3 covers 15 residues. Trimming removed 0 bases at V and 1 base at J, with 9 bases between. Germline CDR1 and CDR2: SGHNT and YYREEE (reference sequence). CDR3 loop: CASSLGPSGTDTQYF. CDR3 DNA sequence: TGTGCCAGCAGCTTGGGGCCTAGCGGCACAGATACGCAGTATTTT.

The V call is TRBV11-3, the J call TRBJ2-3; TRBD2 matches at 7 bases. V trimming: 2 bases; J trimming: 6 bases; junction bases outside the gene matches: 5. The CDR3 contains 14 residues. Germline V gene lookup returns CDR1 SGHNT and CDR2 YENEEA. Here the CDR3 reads CASSLPREIDTQYF. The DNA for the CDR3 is TGTGCCAGCAGCTTACCGCGGGAGATTGATACGCAGTATTTT. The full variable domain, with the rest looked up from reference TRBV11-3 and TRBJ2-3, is EAGVVQSPRYKIIEKKQPVAFWCNPISGHNTLYWYLQNLGQGPELLIRYENEEAVDDSQLPKDRFSAERLKGVDSTLKIQPAELGDSAVYLCASSLPREIDTQYFGPGTRLTVL.

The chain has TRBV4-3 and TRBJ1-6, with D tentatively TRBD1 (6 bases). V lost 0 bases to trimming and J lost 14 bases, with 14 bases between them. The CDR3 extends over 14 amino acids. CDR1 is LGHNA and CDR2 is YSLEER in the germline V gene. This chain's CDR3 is CASSQEGARRTLHF. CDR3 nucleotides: TGCGCCAGCAGCCAAGAGGGGGCGAGGAGAACCCTCCACTTT.

The chain's CDR3 is CSAGAEAFF. In DNA, the CDR3 is TGCAGCGCCGGGGCTGAAGCTTTCTTT. The V gene is TRBV29-1, the J gene TRBJ1-1; D not certain. The CDR3 runs to 9 residues. The germline gives CDR1 SQVTM, CDR2 ANQGSEA. V was pared by 7 bases and J by 6 bases, with 6 bases between.

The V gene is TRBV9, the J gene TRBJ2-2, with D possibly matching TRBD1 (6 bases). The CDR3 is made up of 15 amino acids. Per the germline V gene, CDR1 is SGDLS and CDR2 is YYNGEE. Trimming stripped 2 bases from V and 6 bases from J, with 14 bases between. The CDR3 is CASSVGQGMAGELFF. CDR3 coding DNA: TGTGCCAGCAGCGTGGGTCAGGGGATGGCCGGGGAGCTGTTTTTT.

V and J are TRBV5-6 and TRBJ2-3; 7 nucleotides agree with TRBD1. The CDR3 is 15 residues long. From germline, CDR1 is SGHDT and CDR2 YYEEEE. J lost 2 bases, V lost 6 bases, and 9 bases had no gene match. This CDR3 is CASTYSDRDTDTQYF. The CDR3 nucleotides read TGTGCCAGCACCTACAGTGACAGGGACACAGATACGCAGTATTTT.

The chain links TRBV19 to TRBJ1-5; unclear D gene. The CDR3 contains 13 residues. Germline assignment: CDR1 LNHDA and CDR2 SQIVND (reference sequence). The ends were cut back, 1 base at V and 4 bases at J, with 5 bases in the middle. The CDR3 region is CASSIVENQPQHF. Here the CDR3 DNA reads TGTGCCAGTAGTATAGTGGAGAATCAGCCCCAGCATTTT.

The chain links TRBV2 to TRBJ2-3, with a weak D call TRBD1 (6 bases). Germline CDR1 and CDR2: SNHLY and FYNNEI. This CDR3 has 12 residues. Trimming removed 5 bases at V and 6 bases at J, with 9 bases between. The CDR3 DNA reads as TGTGCCAGCAGTCCAGGGGCGGATACGCAGTATTTT. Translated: CASSPGADTQYF.

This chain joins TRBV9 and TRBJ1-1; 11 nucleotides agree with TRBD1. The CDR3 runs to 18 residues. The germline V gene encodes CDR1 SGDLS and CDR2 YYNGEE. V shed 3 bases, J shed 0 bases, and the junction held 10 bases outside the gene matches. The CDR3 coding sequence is TGTGCCAGCAGCGCACCCGGGACAGGGGGAGCCATGAACACTGAAGCTTTCTTT. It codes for CASSAPGTGGAMNTEAFF.

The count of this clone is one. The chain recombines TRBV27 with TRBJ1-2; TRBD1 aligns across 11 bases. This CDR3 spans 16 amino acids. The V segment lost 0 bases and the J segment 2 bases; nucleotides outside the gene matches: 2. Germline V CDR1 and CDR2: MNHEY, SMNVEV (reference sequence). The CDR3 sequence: CASSLSGQGGNYGYTF. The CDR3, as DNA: TGTGCCAGCAGTTTATCGGGACAGGGGGGAAACTATGGCTACACCTTC.

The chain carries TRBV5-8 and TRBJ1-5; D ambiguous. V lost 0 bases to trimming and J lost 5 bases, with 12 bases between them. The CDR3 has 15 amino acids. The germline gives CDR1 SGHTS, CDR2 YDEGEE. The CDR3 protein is CASSLARRADQPQHF. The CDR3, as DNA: TGTGCCAGCAGCTTGGCCCGAAGGGCTGATCAGCCCCAGCATTTT.

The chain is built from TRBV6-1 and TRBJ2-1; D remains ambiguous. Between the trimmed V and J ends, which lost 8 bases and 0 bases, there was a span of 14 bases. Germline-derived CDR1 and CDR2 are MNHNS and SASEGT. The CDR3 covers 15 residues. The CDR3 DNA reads TGTGCCAGCTCGTTGGCTCCTAGCTCCTACAATGAGCAGTTCTTC. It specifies CASSLAPSSYNEQFF.

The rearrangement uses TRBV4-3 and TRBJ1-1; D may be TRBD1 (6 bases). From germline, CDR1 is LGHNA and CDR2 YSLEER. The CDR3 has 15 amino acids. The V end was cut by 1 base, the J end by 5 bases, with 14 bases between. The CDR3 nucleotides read TGCGCCAGCAGCCAAGCAATTCTCAGGGGTACTGAAGCTTTCTTT. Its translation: CASSQAILRGTEAFF.

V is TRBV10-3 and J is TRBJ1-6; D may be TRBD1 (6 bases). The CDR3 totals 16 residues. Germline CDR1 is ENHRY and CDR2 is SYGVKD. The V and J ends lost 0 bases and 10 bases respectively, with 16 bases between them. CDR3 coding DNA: TGTGCCATCAGTGAGTCGGGCAGGGGCCTGGGGTCACCCCTCCACTTT. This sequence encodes CAISESGRGLGSPLHF.

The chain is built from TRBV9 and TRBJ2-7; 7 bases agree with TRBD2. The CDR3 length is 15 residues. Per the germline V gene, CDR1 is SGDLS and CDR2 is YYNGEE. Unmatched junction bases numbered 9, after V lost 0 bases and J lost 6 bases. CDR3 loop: CASSVVSAGASEQYF. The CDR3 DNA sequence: TGTGCCAGCAGCGTAGTATCGGCGGGAGCGTCCGAGCAGTACTTC.

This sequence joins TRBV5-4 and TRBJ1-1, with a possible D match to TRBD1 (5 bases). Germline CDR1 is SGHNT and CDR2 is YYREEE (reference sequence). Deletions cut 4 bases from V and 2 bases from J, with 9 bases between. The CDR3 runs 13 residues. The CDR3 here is CASSIGTNTEAFF. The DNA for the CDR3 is TGTGCCAGCAGCATCGGGACTAACACTGAAGCTTTCTTT.

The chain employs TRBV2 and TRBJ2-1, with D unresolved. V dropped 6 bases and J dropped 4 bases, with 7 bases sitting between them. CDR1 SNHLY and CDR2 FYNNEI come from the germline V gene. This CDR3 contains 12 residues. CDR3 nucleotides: TGTGCCAGCAGGGACCCATACAATGAGCAGTTCTTC. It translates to CASRDPYNEQFF.

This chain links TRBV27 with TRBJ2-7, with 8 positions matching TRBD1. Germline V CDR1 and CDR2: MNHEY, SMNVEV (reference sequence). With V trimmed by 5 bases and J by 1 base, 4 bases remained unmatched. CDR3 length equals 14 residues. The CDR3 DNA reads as TGTGCCAGCAGTATAGGACAGGGATCCTACGAGCAGTACTTC. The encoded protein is CASSIGQGSYEQYF.

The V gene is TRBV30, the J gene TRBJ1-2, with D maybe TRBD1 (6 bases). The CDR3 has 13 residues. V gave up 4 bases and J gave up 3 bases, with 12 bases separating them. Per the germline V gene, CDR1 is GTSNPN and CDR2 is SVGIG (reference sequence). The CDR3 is CAWIRRTDYGYTF. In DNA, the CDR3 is TGTGCCTGGATTCGCCGGACAGACTATGGCTACACCTTC. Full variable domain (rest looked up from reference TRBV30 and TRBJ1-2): SQTIHQWPATLVQPVGSPLSLECTVEGTSNPNLYWYRQAAGRGLQLLFYSVGIGQISSEVPQNLSASRPQDRQFILSSKKLLLSDSGFYLCAWIRRTDYGYTFGSGTRLTVV.

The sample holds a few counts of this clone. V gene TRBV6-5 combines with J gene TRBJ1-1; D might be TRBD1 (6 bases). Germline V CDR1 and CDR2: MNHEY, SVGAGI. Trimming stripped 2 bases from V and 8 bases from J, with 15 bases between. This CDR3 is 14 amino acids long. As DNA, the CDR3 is TGTGCCAGCAGTTACCAGGGGTTGAACGAGGAAGCTTTCTTT. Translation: CASSYQGLNEEAFF.